Sequencing of this T cell receptor beta chain was carried out in a study of T cell responses to AZD1222 COVID-19 vaccine. Turning to this clone: Its target is not known.

Regarding the study as a whole: Clonal diversity was possibly underestimated; the donors were predominantly white British and more often female. Among vaccine-associated CD4 TCRs, coverage spanned spike, with dominance at 160-218 and 743-854.

Libraries were prepared by immunoSEQ multiplex PCR; TCRdb keeps only in-frame clonotypes and omits some of them. The sample holds about 170,000 clones; 90% are singletons and the top ten take about 2.8%. From germline, CDR1 is SGDLS and CDR2 YYNGEE. After removal of 3 bases from V and 2 bases from J, the junction contained 3 bases not matched to a gene. This CDR3 is 15 amino acids long. The source is an adult in good health. Sequenced here: peripheral blood, sampled on day 0 of AZD1222 vaccination. The chain recombines TRBV9 with TRBJ2-1, with 9 bases fitting TRBD1. The chain's CDR3 is CASSAQGAPYNEQFF. CDR3 coding DNA: TGTGCCAGCAGCGCACAGGGGGCCCCCTACAATGAGCAGTTCTTC.